The 25 T cell receptor beta chains below come from one sample, sequenced in a study of response to subunit inactivated influenza vaccine. TCRdb passed the RT-PCR reads through MiXCR, listing each CDR3 protein once. The sample contains about 180,000 distinct CDR3 sequences, about 10% of which appear only once. The sequencing used non-naive T cells sorted from PBMCs, collected on the day of vaccination. The receptors were gathered from a man between 45 and 60 years old who received an inactivated influenza vaccine.

This clonotype was recorded at least ten times. The rearrangement links TRBV6-1 to TRBJ1-6; TRBD1 is a possible D gene (5 bases). The CDR3 has 16 residues. Germline-derived CDR1 and CDR2 are MNHNS and SASEGT. Between the trimmed V and J ends, which lost 2 bases and 6 bases, there was a span of 14 bases. The CDR3, as DNA: TGTGCCAGCAGTGAAATTAGTGTCGGGGGTAATTCACCCCTCCACTTT. Protein product: CASSEISVGGNSPLHF.

The chain couples TRBV29-1 to TRBJ2-1; 10 nucleotides agree with TRBD2. V lost 3 bases, J lost 12 bases, and 8 bases stayed unmatched. The germline V gene encodes CDR1 SQVTM and CDR2 ANQGSEA. CDR3 length: 13 amino acids. The CDR3 reads CSVDSSGGSSQFF. CDR3 nucleotide sequence: TGCAGCGTTGATAGTAGCGGGGGGTCGTCGCAGTTCTTC.

This clonotype has a count of ten or more. The V gene is TRBV4-3, the J gene TRBJ2-5, with 13 bases that match TRBD2. V trimming: 4 bases; J trimming: 2 bases; junction bases outside the gene matches: 7. The CDR3 has 17 residues. Per germline, CDR1 LGHNA and CDR2 YSLEER. The CDR3 nucleotides read TGCGCCAGCAGCCCCCGACTAGCGGGAGGTACACAAGAGACCCAGTACTTC. Its translation is CASSPRLAGGTQETQYF.

This clonotype was recorded at least ten times. The V and J genes are TRBV24-1 and TRBJ1-2, with a possible D match to TRBD1 (5 bases). The V gene's germline CDR1 is KGHDR and CDR2 SFDVKD. Trimming took 6 bases from V and 0 from J, leaving 16 bases between them. This CDR3 comprises 16 residues. The CDR3 bases are TGTGCCACCAGTCCGGCCTTTGGGGCCCCTAACTATGGCTACACCTTC. Residues: CATSPAFGAPNYGYTF.

This chain joins TRBV11-3 and TRBJ2-1; 13 nucleotides match TRBD2. The CDR3 extends over 22 amino acids. Germline V lookup: CDR1 SGHNT, CDR2 YENEEA. With V trimmed by 1 base and J by 0 bases, 15 bases remained unmatched. CDR3 sequence: CASSLVDYRELAGGISYNEQFF. The CDR3 DNA sequence: TGTGCCAGCAGCTTAGTGGATTACAGGGAACTAGCGGGAGGGATCTCCTACAATGAGCAGTTCTTC.

The chain uses TRBV20-1 and TRBJ2-1, with 8 bases aligning to TRBD2. This CDR3 is 14 amino acids long. Germline CDR1 is DFQATT and CDR2 is SNEGSKA (reference sequence). With V trimmed by 4 bases and J by 1 base, 3 bases remained unmatched. In nucleotides, the CDR3 is TGCAGTGCTAAGGGACTAGAATCCTACAATGAGCAGTTCTTC. It yields the protein CSAKGLESYNEQFF.

This clonotype has just a few counts. This chain joins TRBV6-4 and TRBJ2-3, with TRBD2 as a possible D gene (6 bases). Deletions cut 6 bases from V and 2 bases from J, with 15 bases between. Looked up from germline, CDR1 is MRHNA and CDR2 is SNTAGT. This CDR3 comprises 15 residues. For the CDR3, the DNA is TGTGCCAGCAGGGATAGCGGCTCTAACACAGATACGCAGTATTTT. As protein: CASRDSGSNTDTQYF.

J is TRBJ1-1 and V is TRBV12-3 or TRBV12-4, with D perhaps TRBD1 (6 bases). V lost 3 bases and J lost 4, with 12 bases in between. This CDR3 contains 14 residues. CDR3 amino acids: CASSFTGATTEAFF. CDR3 DNA sequence: TGTGCCAGCAGTTTCACGGGGGCGACCACTGAAGCTTTCTTT.

This clonotype was recorded many times. This chain links TRBV20-1 with TRBJ2-1; D possibly corresponds to TRBD1 (6 bases). Between the trimmed V and J ends, which lost 0 bases and 6 bases, there was a span of 12 bases. Germline V gene sequence: CDR1 DFQATT, CDR2 SNEGSKA (reference sequence). The CDR3 is 14 amino acids. CDR3 amino acids: CSARDRTVSNEQFF. In DNA form, the CDR3 reads TGCAGTGCTAGAGATAGGACAGTCTCCAATGAGCAGTTCTTC.

This clonotype was detected ten times or more. The CDR3 sequence is CASSPVPVGGISFF. The CDR3 DNA reads as TGCGCCAGCAGCCCCGTCCCCGTGGGGGGCATTTCTTTCTTT. The chain carries TRBV5-1 and TRBJ1-1; D may be TRBD1 (6 bases). V lost 4 bases, J lost 12 bases, and 22 bases lay in between. Germline CDR1 reads SGHRS; CDR2 reads YFSETQ. The CDR3 covers 14 residues.

V and J are TRBV10-3 and TRBJ2-7, with D perhaps matching TRBD1 (6 bases). V was clipped by 0 bases and J by 5 bases, with 11 bases between them. Looked up from germline, CDR1 is ENHRY and CDR2 is SYGVKD. The CDR3 extends over 14 amino acids. For the CDR3, the DNA is TGTGCCATCAGTGAGTCAGGGGACAACCACGAGCAGTACTTC. The encoded protein is CAISESGDNHEQYF.

This clonotype came up a few times. The chain combines TRBV7-2 with TRBJ1-2, with TRBD1 as a possible D gene (6 bases). V lost 5 bases, J lost 4 bases, and 20 bases lay in between. The CDR3 covers 16 residues. In germline, CDR1 is SGHTA, CDR2 FQGNSA. The CDR3 nucleotides read TGTGCCAGCAGCCTTGGACAGACCTTTTCCTCCTATGGCTACACCTTC. It yields the protein CASSLGQTFSSYGYTF.

The rearrangement uses TRBV27 and TRBJ2-7, with D tentatively TRBD1 or TRBD2 (5 bases each). The length of the CDR3 is 15 residues. Germline V gene sequence: CDR1 MNHEY, CDR2 SMNVEV (reference sequence). V was clipped by 0 bases and J by 7 bases, with 16 bases between them. CDR3 sequence: CASSLSGTAIWEQYF. For the CDR3, the DNA is TGTGCCAGCAGTTTATCCGGGACCGCAATCTGGGAGCAGTACTTC.

Notes on this clonotype: At one end, the junction sequence differs from germline, possibly due to a read error. J is TRBJ2-5 and V is TRBV2; unclear D gene. From germline, CDR1 is SNHLY and CDR2 FYNNEI. This CDR3 spans 13 amino acids. CDR3 loop: CASSEFSQESQYF. CDR3 coding DNA: TGTGCCAGCAGTGAGTTTTCCCAAGAGAGCCAGTACTTC.

In its sample, this clonotype was seen many times. V usage is TRBV12-3 or TRBV12-4 and J usage is TRBJ2-1, with D possibly TRBD2 on 6 matching bases. V lost 6 bases, J lost 3 bases, and 15 bases lay in between. CDR3 length equals 15 residues. In DNA, the CDR3 is TGTGCCAGCAGATCTCGGAGCGGGCTCTACAATGAGCAGTTCTTC. It specifies CASRSRSGLYNEQFF.

In its sample, this clonotype was seen a few times. V and J are TRBV20-1 and TRBJ2-4, with D unresolved. This CDR3 region has 15 residues. The germline gives CDR1 DFQATT, CDR2 SNEGSKA (reference sequence). The V end lost 0 bases, the J end lost 0 bases, and 9 bases lay between the germline ends. CDR3 nucleotides: TGCAGTGCTAGAGATCCGGCGGAAGCCAAAAACATTCAGTACTTC. Translating gives CSARDPAEAKNIQYF.

This clonotype was detected many times. The chain joins TRBV28 to TRBJ2-7, with D perhaps matching TRBD2 (7 bases). Germline assignment: CDR1 MDHEN and CDR2 SYDVKM. This CDR3 has 14 residues. The ends were cut back, 7 bases at V and 4 bases at J, with 17 bases in the middle. The CDR3 DNA reads as TGTGCCAGCAATTTGGAGGGGGGGACATACGAGCAGTACTTC. Translating it yields CASNLEGGTYEQYF.

This clonotype was observed many times. V is TRBV7-2 and J is TRBJ2-2; D gene ambiguous. The CDR3 runs to 14 residues. V was shortened by 5 bases and J by 5 bases, with 12 bases between the two germline ends. The germline CDR1 and CDR2 sequences are SGHTA and FQGNSA. CDR3 sequence: CASSLSYRTGELFF. The CDR3 DNA reads TGTGCCAGCAGCCTGAGTTATAGGACCGGGGAGCTGTTTTTT. Full variable domain (outside the CDR3, taken from reference TRBV7-2 and TRBJ2-2): GAGVSQSPSNKVTEKGKDVELRCDPISGHTALYWYRQSLGQGLEFLIYFQGNSAPDKSGLPSDRFSAERTGGSVSTLTIQRTQQEDSAVYLCASSLSYRTGELFFGEGSRLTVL.

This clonotype was detected only a few times. The chain joins TRBV13 to TRBJ1-1, with unresolved D. The CDR3 runs 11 residues. Germline V CDR1 and CDR2: PRHDT, FYEKMQ (reference sequence). V was pared by 3 bases and J by 4 bases, with 3 bases between. This chain's CDR3 is CASSFSTEAFF. CDR3 nucleotide sequence: TGTGCCAGCAGCTTCAGCACTGAAGCTTTCTTT.

The chain employs TRBV11-2 and TRBJ2-7, with TRBD1 identical over 8 bases. Germline-derived CDR1 and CDR2 are SGHAT and FQNNGV. Trimming took 7 bases from V and 4 from J; bases not matched to a gene: 9. The CDR3 length is 14 residues. The DNA of the CDR3 is TGTGCCAGCACCACCCTCCAGGGGGCTTACGAGCAGTACTTC. This gives the protein CASTTLQGAYEQYF.

The chain joins TRBV11-1 to TRBJ2-5, with D possibly matching TRBD1 (7 bases). The germline V gene encodes CDR1 SGHAT and CDR2 FQDESV (reference sequence). This CDR3 comprises 18 residues. Between the trimmed V and J ends, which lost 3 bases and 0 bases, there was a span of 20 bases. In nucleotides, the CDR3 is TGTGCCAGCAGCTTTTCGCTGTCGGCAGGGGGGTACCAAGAGACCCAGTACTTC. Amino acid sequence: CASSFSLSAGGYQETQYF.

This clonotype was picked up many times. The chain uses TRBV29-1 and TRBJ2-5; 8 bases fit TRBD1. V shed 7 bases, J shed 1 base, and the junction held 8 bases outside the gene matches. Germline V gene lookup returns CDR1 SQVTM and CDR2 ANQGSEA. The length of the CDR3 is 14 residues. The chain's CDR3 is CSGAGQGLQETQYF. CDR3 coding DNA: TGCAGCGGGGCAGGACAGGGACTCCAAGAGACCCAGTACTTC.

V gene TRBV20-1 combines with J gene TRBJ2-2; D is unresolved. Germline V gives CDR1 DFQATT, CDR2 SNEGSKA (reference sequence). This CDR3 has 12 residues. The ends were cut back, 2 bases at V and 1 base at J, with 2 bases in the middle. Here the CDR3 DNA reads TGCAGTGCTAGACAGAACACCGGGGAGCTGTTTTTT. Its protein is CSARQNTGELFF.

The CDR3 loop reads CASSYQSNQPQHF. Here the CDR3 DNA reads TGTGCCAGCAGTTACCAGAGCAATCAGCCCCAGCATTTT. The chain couples TRBV6-2 or TRBV6-3 to TRBJ1-5; no firm D call. Germline assignment: CDR1 MNHEY and CDR2 SVGEGT. V was cut by 2 bases and J by 1 base, with 3 bases left in between. The CDR3 has 13 residues.

With respect to this clonotype: Germline and junction disagree at one end, which may indicate a read error. This chain links TRBV6-5 with TRBJ1-2; weak D call: TRBD1 (5 bases). Germline V lookup: CDR1 MNHEY, CDR2 SVGAGI. The CDR3 spans 14 residues. The CDR3: CASSYRTNIPYRDF. Written as DNA, the CDR3 is TGTGCCAGCAGTTACCGGACAAACATACCCTACCGGGACTTC.